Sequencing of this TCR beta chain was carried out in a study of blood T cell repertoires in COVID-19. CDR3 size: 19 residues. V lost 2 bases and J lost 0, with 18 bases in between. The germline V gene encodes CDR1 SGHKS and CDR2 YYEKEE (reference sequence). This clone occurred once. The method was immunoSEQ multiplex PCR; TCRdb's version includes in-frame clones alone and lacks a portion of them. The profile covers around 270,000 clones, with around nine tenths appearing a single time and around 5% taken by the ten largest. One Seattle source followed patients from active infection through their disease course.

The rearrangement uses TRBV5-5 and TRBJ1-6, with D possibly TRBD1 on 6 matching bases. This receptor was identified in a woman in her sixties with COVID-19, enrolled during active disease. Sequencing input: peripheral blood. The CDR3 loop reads CASSFVYTGSVSYNSPLHF. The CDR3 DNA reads TGTGCCAGCAGCTTCGTTTATACAGGGTCCGTCTCCTATAATTCACCCCTCCACTTT.